This T cell receptor beta chain was observed in a study of T cell repertoires in cytomegalovirus infection. Study-level information: Public TCR beta signatures provided an indication of both CMV infection and a matching HLA type.

This clonotype was seen just once. Its antigen remains unidentified. Study-level points and caveats: Identification of carriers of CMV plus the relevant HLA was performed using cumulative public TCR beta family frequency. Dominating the ex vivo response were HLA-C-restricted CMV-specific TCR beta clonotypes.

TCRdb redid the calling of the reads with MiXCR, one entry per CDR3 protein. The sample lists some 450,000 distinct CDR3 sequences; 30% to 40% were seen once. This CDR3 has 18 amino acids. Germline V gene data show CDR1 as MNHEY and CDR2 as SVGAGI. Trimming took off 5 bases at V and 2 bases at J, with 24 bases between the two ends. The receptor comes from a human donor in good health (CMV status not recorded). Some clones in this sample may be carry-over from other donors' samples. The sample was PBMCs. This chain joins TRBV6-5 and TRBJ1-1, with TRBD1 as a possible D gene (6 bases). The CDR3 bases are TGTGCCAGCAGTGACCCGGGACAAGTAATTCCAGGAAACACTGAAGCTTTCTTT. It codes for CASSDPGQVIPGNTEAFF.